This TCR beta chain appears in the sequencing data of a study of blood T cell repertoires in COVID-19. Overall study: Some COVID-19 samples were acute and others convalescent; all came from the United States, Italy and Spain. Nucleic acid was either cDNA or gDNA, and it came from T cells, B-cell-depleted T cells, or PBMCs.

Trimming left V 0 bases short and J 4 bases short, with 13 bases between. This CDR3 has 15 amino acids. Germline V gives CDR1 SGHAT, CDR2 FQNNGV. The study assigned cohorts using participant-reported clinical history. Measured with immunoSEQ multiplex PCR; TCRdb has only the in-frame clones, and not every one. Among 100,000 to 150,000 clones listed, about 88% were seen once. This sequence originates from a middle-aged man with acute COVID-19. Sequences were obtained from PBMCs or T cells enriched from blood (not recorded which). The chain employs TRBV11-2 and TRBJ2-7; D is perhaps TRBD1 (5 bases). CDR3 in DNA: TGTGCCAGCAGCTTAGAAGGGTCAGGGTGGTACGAGCAGTACTTC. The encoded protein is CASSLEGSGWYEQYF.